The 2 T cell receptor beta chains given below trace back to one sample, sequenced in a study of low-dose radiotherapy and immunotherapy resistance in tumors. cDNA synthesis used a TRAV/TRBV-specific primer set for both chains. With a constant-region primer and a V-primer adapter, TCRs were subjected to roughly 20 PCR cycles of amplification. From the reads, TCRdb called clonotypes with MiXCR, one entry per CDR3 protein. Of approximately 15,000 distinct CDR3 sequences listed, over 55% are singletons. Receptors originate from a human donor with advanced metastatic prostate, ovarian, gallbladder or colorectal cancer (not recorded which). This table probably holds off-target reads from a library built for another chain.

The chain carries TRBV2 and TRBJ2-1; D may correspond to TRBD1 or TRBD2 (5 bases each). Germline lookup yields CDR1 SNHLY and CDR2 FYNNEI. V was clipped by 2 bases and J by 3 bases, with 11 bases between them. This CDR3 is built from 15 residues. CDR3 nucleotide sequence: TGTGCCAGCAGTGAATTGGTGGGGGTCTACAATGAGCAGTTCTTC. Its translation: CASSELVGVYNEQFF.

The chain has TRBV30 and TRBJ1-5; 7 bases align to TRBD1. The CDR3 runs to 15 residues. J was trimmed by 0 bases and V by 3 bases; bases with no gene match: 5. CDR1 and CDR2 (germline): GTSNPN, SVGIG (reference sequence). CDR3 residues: CAWSRDSHSNQPQHF. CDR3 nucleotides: TGTGCCTGGAGCCGGGACAGCCATAGCAATCAGCCCCAGCATTTT.